This T cell receptor (beta chain) was identified in a study of T cell changes during pregnancy in multiple sclerosis. The V segment lost 4 bases and the J segment 0 bases; nucleotides outside the gene matches: 5. This CDR3 region has 16 residues. Germline V gives CDR1 MNHEY, CDR2 SMNVEV (reference sequence). Profiled with immunoSEQ multiplex PCR; TCRdb holds only in-frame clones, not every one. The profile shows 20,000 to 25,000 clones, 85% to 90% of them singletons. Sequenced material: CD8+ T cells from peripheral blood mononuclear cells, taken before pregnancy. The V gene is TRBV27, the J gene TRBJ2-7; TRBD2 matches 11 bases. This clonotype was obtained from a female donor with multiple sclerosis, enrolled in a pregnancy study. The CDR3 DNA is TGTGCCAGCAGTTCCGGGACTAGCGGAATCTCCTACGAGCAGTACTTC. Protein: CASSSGTSGISYEQYF.